These T cell receptor beta chains were read from a single sample in a study of blood T cells in healthy people across ages. TCRdb ran MiXCR on the 5' RACE reads and lists one entry per CDR3 protein. The sample shows about 1,400,000 distinct CDR3 sequences, around 59% of them seen only once. Material for sequencing was blood. These receptors came from a man in his late teens or twenties in good health. Each CDR3 is given with its conserved first and last residue. A D gene is named only where the DNA matches it firmly. The size of a clone is reported for some rows only, either as once, few or many, or as a class for expanded clones.

j_call: TRBJ2-1; v_call: TRBV7-2; clone_size: once; d_call: .; cdr3_aa: CASSLRLVGEQFF; cdr3_nt: TGTGCCAGCAGCTTACGACTAGTAGGTGAGCAGTTCTTC
j_call: TRBJ2-3; v_call: TRBV6-1; clone_size: few; d_call: .; cdr3_aa: CASSDYSTDTQYF; cdr3_nt: TGTGCCAGCAGTGATTACAGCACAGATACGCAGTATTTT
j_call: TRBJ1-5; v_call: TRBV20-1; clone_size: few; d_call: .; cdr3_aa: CSATLQGSNQPQHF; cdr3_nt: TGCAGTGCCACACTACAGGGTAGCAATCAGCCCCAGCATTTT
j_call: TRBJ2-2; v_call: TRBV12-3/TRBV12-4; clone_size: .; d_call: .; cdr3_aa: CASSFLMTGELFF; cdr3_nt: TGTGCCAGCAGTTTCTTGATGACCGGGGAGCTGTTTTTT
j_call: TRBJ2-5; v_call: TRBV10-3; clone_size: few; d_call: .; cdr3_aa: CAIGAGQQETQYF; cdr3_nt: TGTGCCATCGGGGCGGGACAACAAGAGACCCAGTACTTC
j_call: TRBJ1-2; v_call: TRBV7-9; clone_size: .; d_call: TRBD1; cdr3_aa: CASSPTGGPLYGYTF; cdr3_nt: TGTGCCAGCAGCCCGACAGGGGGCCCACTCTATGGCTACACCTTC
j_call: TRBJ2-4; v_call: TRBV7-9; clone_size: .; d_call: .; cdr3_aa: CASSLNPLSEQYF; cdr3_nt: TGTGCCAGCAGCTTAAATCCGCTGAGTGAGCAGTACTTC
j_call: TRBJ2-7; v_call: TRBV4-1; clone_size: few; d_call: .; cdr3_aa: CASSQVFQNAYEQYF; cdr3_nt: TGCGCCAGCAGCCAAGTGTTCCAGAACGCCTACGAGCAGTACTTC
j_call: TRBJ1-6; v_call: TRBV20-1; clone_size: .; d_call: .; cdr3_aa: CSASWGENSPLHF; cdr3_nt: TGCAGTGCTAGTTGGGGGGAGAATTCACCCCTCCACTTT
j_call: TRBJ2-2; v_call: TRBV27; clone_size: .; d_call: .; cdr3_aa: CASSLSMGRELFF; cdr3_nt: TGTGCCAGCAGTTTATCGATGGGGAGGGAGCTGTTTTTT
j_call: TRBJ2-1; v_call: TRBV25-1; clone_size: .; d_call: .; cdr3_aa: CASIRGNEQFF; cdr3_nt: TGTGCCAGCATTAGGGGCAATGAGCAGTTCTTC
j_call: TRBJ2-5; v_call: TRBV28; clone_size: .; d_call: .; cdr3_aa: CASSLEARQGTQYF; cdr3_nt: TGTGCCAGCAGTTTAGAGGCAAGGCAGGGGACCCAGTACTTC
j_call: TRBJ2-3; v_call: TRBV27; clone_size: .; d_call: TRBD2; cdr3_aa: CASSRPGTSAQGTQYF; cdr3_nt: TGTGCCAGCAGCAGACCCGGGACTAGCGCGCAGGGTACGCAGTATTTT
j_call: TRBJ1-1; v_call: TRBV4-2; clone_size: .; d_call: .; cdr3_aa: CACSQGQFEAFF; cdr3_nt: TGTGCCTGCAGCCAAGGACAGTTTGAAGCTTTCTTT
j_call: TRBJ1-6; v_call: TRBV20-1; clone_size: .; d_call: .; cdr3_aa: CSASRDYSYNSPLHF; cdr3_nt: TGCAGTGCAAGCAGGGATTACTCCTATAATTCACCCCTCCACTTT
j_call: TRBJ2-1; v_call: TRBV3-1; clone_size: .; d_call: .; cdr3_aa: CASSPHLDSNEQFF; cdr3_nt: TGTGCCAGCAGTCCACACCTAGACAGCAATGAGCAGTTCTTC
j_call: TRBJ2-7; v_call: TRBV7-2; clone_size: few; d_call: .; cdr3_aa: CASSRTSPNYEQYF; cdr3_nt: TGTGCCAGCAGCCGCACTAGCCCTAACTACGAGCAGTACTTC
j_call: TRBJ2-1; v_call: TRBV20-1; clone_size: .; d_call: TRBD2; cdr3_aa: CSARDPSGRANEQFF; cdr3_nt: TGCAGTGCTAGAGATCCCAGCGGGAGGGCGAATGAGCAGTTCTTC
j_call: TRBJ2-5; v_call: TRBV27; clone_size: .; d_call: .; cdr3_aa: CASGPHRAQGRQETQYF; cdr3_nt: TGTGCCAGCGGTCCCCACAGGGCTCAAGGGCGGCAAGAGACCCAGTACTTC
j_call: TRBJ2-2; v_call: TRBV6-1; clone_size: .; d_call: .; cdr3_aa: CASRVLSAGGLFF; cdr3_nt: TGTGCCAGCAGAGTGCTCAGCGCCGGGGGGCTGTTTTTT
j_call: TRBJ2-1; v_call: TRBV3-1; clone_size: few; d_call: TRBD2; cdr3_aa: CASSQPSGSLYEQFF; cdr3_nt: TGTGCCAGCAGCCAACCTAGCGGGAGTCTTTATGAGCAGTTCTTC
j_call: TRBJ1-2; v_call: TRBV27; clone_size: .; d_call: .; cdr3_aa: CASSPFGRGRGNGYTF; cdr3_nt: TGTGCCAGCAGTCCTTTTGGGCGGGGAAGGGGGAACGGCTACACCTTC
j_call: TRBJ1-6; v_call: TRBV19; clone_size: .; d_call: TRBD1; cdr3_aa: CASSTGGGSPLHF; cdr3_nt: TGTGCCAGTAGCACAGGGGGCGGCTCACCCCTCCACTTT
j_call: TRBJ2-7; v_call: TRBV27; clone_size: .; d_call: .; cdr3_aa: CASSTLDSQSSYNEQYF; cdr3_nt: TGTGCCAGCAGTACATTGGACAGCCAGAGCTCCTACAATGAGCAGTACTTC
j_call: TRBJ2-1; v_call: TRBV6-5; clone_size: .; d_call: .; cdr3_aa: CASNPHGETEQFF; cdr3_nt: TGTGCCAGCAACCCACATGGTGAAACTGAGCAGTTCTTC
j_call: TRBJ2-7; v_call: TRBV20-1; clone_size: many; d_call: .; cdr3_aa: CSATTAGGSSYEQYF; cdr3_nt: TGCAGTGCTACAACCGCGGGCGGTAGCTCCTACGAGCAGTACTTC
j_call: TRBJ1-2; v_call: TRBV12-3/TRBV12-4; clone_size: once; d_call: TRBD1; cdr3_aa: CASKNSRGQIYGYTF; cdr3_nt: TGTGCCAGCAAAAACTCCCGGGGACAGATCTATGGCTACACCTTC
j_call: TRBJ2-1; v_call: TRBV20-1; clone_size: .; d_call: .; cdr3_aa: CSAPESSYNEQFF; cdr3_nt: TGCAGTGCCCCAGAGAGCTCCTACAATGAGCAGTTCTTC
j_call: TRBJ2-3; v_call: TRBV29-1; clone_size: .; d_call: .; cdr3_aa: CSVASQETGSDTQYF; cdr3_nt: TGCAGCGTTGCATCCCAGGAAACAGGGTCCGATACGCAGTATTTT
j_call: TRBJ2-7; v_call: TRBV29-1; clone_size: .; d_call: TRBD2; cdr3_aa: CSAERSGGHEQYF; cdr3_nt: TGCAGCGCCGAACGCAGCGGGGGCCACGAGCAGTACTTC
j_call: TRBJ2-3; v_call: TRBV4-2; clone_size: .; d_call: TRBD2; cdr3_aa: CASSGQLAADTQYF; cdr3_nt: TGTGCCAGCAGCGGACAACTAGCGGCAGATACGCAGTATTTT
j_call: TRBJ1-4; v_call: TRBV7-9; clone_size: .; d_call: .; cdr3_aa: CASSHNYGPTNEKLFF; cdr3_nt: TGTGCCAGCAGCCACAATTATGGACCAACTAATGAAAAACTGTTTTTT
j_call: TRBJ2-7; v_call: TRBV4-1; clone_size: .; d_call: TRBD2; cdr3_aa: CASSPLTSGRVDEQYF; cdr3_nt: TGCGCCAGCAGCCCGCTCACTAGCGGGAGGGTCGACGAGCAGTACTTC
j_call: TRBJ2-1; v_call: TRBV4-1; clone_size: few; d_call: .; cdr3_aa: CASSHPGRAINEQFF; cdr3_nt: TGCGCCAGCAGCCATCCGGGACGCGCCATTAATGAGCAGTTCTTC
j_call: TRBJ1-2; v_call: TRBV11-2; clone_size: .; d_call: .; cdr3_aa: CASSLDQGFFGYTF; cdr3_nt: TGTGCCAGCAGCTTAGACCAGGGCTTTTTCGGCTACACCTTC
j_call: TRBJ2-1; v_call: TRBV6-1; clone_size: .; d_call: .; cdr3_aa: CASRGLFNEQFF; cdr3_nt: TGTGCCAGCAGGGGTCTTTTCAATGAGCAGTTCTTC
j_call: TRBJ2-6; v_call: TRBV12-3/TRBV12-4; clone_size: .; d_call: .; cdr3_aa: CASSQVRGANVLTF; cdr3_nt: TGTGCCAGCAGTCAGGTCCGTGGGGCCAACGTCCTGACTTTC
j_call: TRBJ2-5; v_call: TRBV7-6; clone_size: .; d_call: .; cdr3_aa: CASSLNGVQETQYF; cdr3_nt: TGTGCCAGCAGCTTAAACGGAGTTCAAGAGACCCAGTACTTC
j_call: TRBJ1-2; v_call: TRBV7-2; clone_size: .; d_call: .; cdr3_aa: CASSFGEGYGYTF; cdr3_nt: TGTGCCAGCAGCTTCGGGGAGGGCTATGGCTACACCTTC
j_call: TRBJ2-5; v_call: TRBV7-2; clone_size: once; d_call: TRBD2; cdr3_aa: CASSLEIAGGEETQYF; cdr3_nt: TGTGCCAGCAGCTTAGAAATAGCGGGGGGGGAAGAGACCCAGTACTTC
j_call: TRBJ2-1; v_call: TRBV24-1; clone_size: .; d_call: TRBD1; cdr3_aa: CATSETGAPYNEQFF; cdr3_nt: TGTGCCACCAGTGAAACAGGGGCTCCTTACAATGAGCAGTTCTTC
j_call: TRBJ2-7; v_call: TRBV11-2; clone_size: .; d_call: .; cdr3_aa: CASSPVVWRGYSYEQYF; cdr3_nt: TGTGCCAGCAGCCCAGTGGTTTGGCGGGGCTACTCCTACGAGCAGTACTTC
j_call: TRBJ2-7; v_call: TRBV18; clone_size: .; d_call: TRBD2; cdr3_aa: CASSPSGGIYEQYF; cdr3_nt: TGTGCCAGCTCACCAAGCGGGGGGATCTACGAGCAGTACTTC
j_call: TRBJ1-2; v_call: TRBV4-1; clone_size: .; d_call: .; cdr3_aa: CASSQDAGGSSYGYTF; cdr3_nt: TGCGCCAGCAGCCAAGATGCGGGGGGTTCGAGCTATGGCTACACCTTC
j_call: TRBJ2-7; v_call: TRBV5-1; clone_size: .; d_call: TRBD1; cdr3_aa: CASSLGGQGQYEQYF; cdr3_nt: TGCGCCAGCAGCTTGGGGGGACAGGGCCAGTACGAGCAGTACTTC
j_call: TRBJ2-3; v_call: TRBV7-9; clone_size: .; d_call: .; cdr3_aa: CASSLGARGPITDTQYF; cdr3_nt: TGTGCCAGCAGCTTGGGCGCCAGGGGACCGATCACAGATACGCAGTATTTT
j_call: TRBJ1-6; v_call: TRBV5-6; clone_size: .; d_call: .; cdr3_aa: CASSFEGASSYNSPLHF; cdr3_nt: TGTGCCAGCAGCTTTGAAGGGGCTAGCTCCTATAATTCACCCCTCCACTTT
j_call: TRBJ2-7; v_call: TRBV24-1; clone_size: .; d_call: .; cdr3_aa: CAITGAGLNNEQYF; cdr3_nt: TGTGCCATTACAGGGGCGGGATTGAACAATGAGCAGTACTTC
j_call: TRBJ2-1; v_call: TRBV6-1; clone_size: .; d_call: TRBD1; cdr3_aa: CASREAPGQGKFYSNYSEQFF; cdr3_nt: TGTGCCAGCAGGGAAGCACCGGGACAGGGCAAGTTTTACTCCAACTACAGTGAGCAGTTCTTC
j_call: TRBJ2-3; v_call: TRBV4-3; clone_size: .; d_call: .; cdr3_aa: CDSSQGSGVRTDTQYF; cdr3_nt: TGCGACAGCAGCCAAGGAAGCGGTGTCCGCACAGATACGCAGTATTTT
j_call: TRBJ1-1; v_call: TRBV25-1; clone_size: .; d_call: TRBD1; cdr3_aa: CASSEMTGENTEAFF; cdr3_nt: TGTGCCAGCAGTGAGATGACAGGGGAGAACACTGAAGCTTTCTTT
j_call: TRBJ2-7; v_call: TRBV28; clone_size: few; d_call: TRBD1; cdr3_aa: CASSSHPGTGGDEQYF; cdr3_nt: TGTGCCAGCAGTTCCCATCCCGGGACAGGGGGCGACGAGCAGTACTTC